This T cell receptor (beta chain) was recovered during a study of OX40 agonist ivuxolimab in advanced cancers. Study-wide background: A diagnosis of hepatocellular carcinoma, melanoma, renal cell or head and neck cancer was present in dose-escalation patients. From roughly 20 to 85 years was the age range, with a mean of approximately 63 years, and about 78% were male. General study results and limits: At 0.1 to 3.0 mg/kg and by week 6, clonal expansion occurred in CD4+ and CD8+ blood T cells.

Patients who had autoimmune disease history or got systemic immunosuppression were left out. The method was immunoSEQ multiplex PCR; TCRdb's version includes in-frame clones alone and lacks a portion of them. The profile shows about 66,000 clones, roughly nine tenths of them singletons. A note on this clone: Its antigen remains unidentified.

Looked up from germline, CDR1 is MNHEY and CDR2 is SMNVEV (reference sequence). The CDR3 totals 15 residues. Germline trimming cut 9 bases from V and 2 bases from J; bases unmatched to any gene: 7. Sequencing used CD4+ or CD8+ T cells sorted from blood, obtained in a trial of the OX40 agonist ivuxolimab. V is TRBV27 and J is TRBJ2-1; TRBD2 matches at 10 bases. The origin of this receptor is an adult with an advanced solid tumor such as melanoma, head and neck, liver or kidney cancer. Here the CDR3 reads CASRPGLAAYNEQFF. The CDR3, as DNA: TGTGCCAGTCGCCCCGGACTAGCGGCCTACAATGAGCAGTTCTTC.